The clone carrying this TCR beta chain appeared a single time. Its antigen is undetermined. A junction boundary mismatches the germline segment, possibly from a read error. Germline loops: CDR1 SSHAT, CDR2 FNYEAQ (reference sequence). The CDR3 contains 17 residues. TCRdb itself ran the 5' RACE reads through MiXCR, one entry per CDR3 protein. The sample carries 470,000 or so distinct CDR3 sequences, around 20% recorded once. The record originates from a study of T-cell memory formation after mild COVID-19. Broader study findings: Some clones that responded turned up in pre-infection memory, which suggests that cross-reactive memory joined in. CD4+ clones that contracted lay mainly in CM and EM; CD8+ ones lay in EMRA. Later expanders leaned toward CD4+, whereas clones contracting from day 15 to 85 were balanced CD4/CD8.

What was sequenced was PBMCs or a T cell subset sorted from them (not recorded which). This TCR came from an adult woman who had mild COVID-19 (a few samples of this study predate the infection). Cell type and time point are not known. V gene TRBV7-7 combines with J gene TRBJ2-2, with D tentatively TRBD1 (5 bases). CDR3 amino acids: CASSLDLGRANTGELFF. CDR3 in DNA: TGTGCTAGCAGCTTAGATCTGGGCAGGGCGAACACCGGGGAGCTGTTTTTT.